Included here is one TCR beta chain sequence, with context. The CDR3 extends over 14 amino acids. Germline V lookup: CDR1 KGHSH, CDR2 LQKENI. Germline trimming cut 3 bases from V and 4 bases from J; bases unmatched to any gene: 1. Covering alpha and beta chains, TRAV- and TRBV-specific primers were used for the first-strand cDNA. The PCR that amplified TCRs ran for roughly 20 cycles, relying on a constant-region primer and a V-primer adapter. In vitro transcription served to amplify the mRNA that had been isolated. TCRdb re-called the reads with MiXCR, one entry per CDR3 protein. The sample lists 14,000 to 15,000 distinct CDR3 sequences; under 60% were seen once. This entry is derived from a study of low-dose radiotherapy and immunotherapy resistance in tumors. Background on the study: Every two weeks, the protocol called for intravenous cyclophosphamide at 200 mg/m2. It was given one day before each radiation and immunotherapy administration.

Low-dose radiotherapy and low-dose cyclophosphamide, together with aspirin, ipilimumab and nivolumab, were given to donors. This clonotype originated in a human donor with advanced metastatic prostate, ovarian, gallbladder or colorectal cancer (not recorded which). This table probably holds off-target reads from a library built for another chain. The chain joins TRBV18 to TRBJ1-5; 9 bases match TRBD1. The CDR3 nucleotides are TGTGCCAGCTCACCCGGACAGGGGAATCAGCCCCAGCATTTT. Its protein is CASSPGQGNQPQHF.